This T cell receptor beta chain was documented in a study of blood T cell repertoires in COVID-19. As for the study in general: Samples representing acute and convalescent COVID-19 were sourced from the United States, Italy and Spain. Sample material is recorded as cDNA or gDNA derived from T cells, B-cell-depleted T cells, or PBMCs.

The CDR3 loop spans 14 amino acids. The V gene's germline CDR1 is KGHDR and CDR2 SFDVKD. V gave up 7 bases and J gave up 3 bases, with 11 bases separating them. How the authors handled the data: Amplification from reference gene primers served as the basis for estimated nucleated cell counts. The table came from immunoSEQ multiplex PCR; TCRdb's copy has only in-frame clones and leaves some out. That table is the source of V, J and clone size, and D and trimming were worked out from the DNA. The sample lists 350,000 to 400,000 clones, nearly 90% occurring once. The clonotype was recovered from a man aged 18-30 years with active or convalescent COVID-19. This chain links TRBV24-1 with TRBJ2-2; tentatively, D is TRBD1 (6 bases). Sequenced material: peripheral blood. As DNA, the CDR3 is TGTGCCACCAGGAACCAGGGGTACACCGGGGAGCTGTTTTTT. It specifies CATRNQGYTGELFF.